The source of this T cell receptor beta chain is a study of cytomegalovirus exposure and HLA in healthy donors. Study results and limitations: Later, an analysis showed that TCR beta chains associated with HLA were more clonally expanded than others that were equally common. Cytomegalovirus-associated status was assigned to 150 or so TCR beta chains.

The CDR3 covers 17 residues. With 3 bases clipped from V and 4 bases from J, the junction kept 13 bases outside the gene matches. Looked up from germline, CDR1 is SGHRS and CDR2 is YFSETQ. PCR used 60 Vbeta primers and 13 Jbeta primers. TCRdb's table, derived via immunoSEQ multiplex PCR, lists solely in-frame clones and lacks some. The repertoire consists of 130,000 or so clones, with approximately 80% occurring once and the leading ten covering roughly 3.9%. Of note for this clone: No antigen is known for it.

The sequenced material came from PBMCs. The chain is built from TRBV5-1 and TRBJ1-1; 9 positions agree with TRBD1. The sequence came from a male donor in good health and CMV-seropositive. The CDR3 DNA reads TGCGCCAGCAGCTCCACAGGGGGCTGGGGAGGGGGCACTGAAGCTTTCTTT. Protein sequence: CASSSTGGWGGGTEAFF. The complete variable domain, with remaining parts taken from reference TRBV5-1 and TRBJ1-1, reads KAGVTQTPRYLIKTRGQQVTLSCSPISGHRSVSWYQQTPGQGLQFLFEYFSETQRNKGNFPGRFSGRQFSNSRSEMNVSTLELGDSALYLCASSSTGGWGGGTEAFFGQGTRLTVV.